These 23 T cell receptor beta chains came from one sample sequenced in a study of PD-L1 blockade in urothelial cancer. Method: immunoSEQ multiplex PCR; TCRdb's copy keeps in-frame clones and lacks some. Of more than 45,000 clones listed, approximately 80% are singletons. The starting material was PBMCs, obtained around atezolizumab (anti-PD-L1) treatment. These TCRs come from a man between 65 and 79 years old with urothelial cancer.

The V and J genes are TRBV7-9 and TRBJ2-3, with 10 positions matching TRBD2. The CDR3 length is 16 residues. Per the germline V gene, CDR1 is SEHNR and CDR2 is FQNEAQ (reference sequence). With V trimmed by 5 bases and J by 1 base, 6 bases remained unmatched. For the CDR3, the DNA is TGTGCCAGCAGCACCAGGACTAGCGGACGCACAGATACGCAGTATTTT. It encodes CASSTRTSGRTDTQYF.

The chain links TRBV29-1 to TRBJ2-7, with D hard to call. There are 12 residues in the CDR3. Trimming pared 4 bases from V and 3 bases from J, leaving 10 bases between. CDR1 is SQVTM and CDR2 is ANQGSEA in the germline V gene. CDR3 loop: CSVGSSNYEQYF. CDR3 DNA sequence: TGCAGCGTTGGTAGTAGCAACTACGAGCAGTACTTC.

In nucleotides, the CDR3 is TGTGCCAGCAGCTTAGCGATAACAGGGGCTGGAAACACCATATATTTT. This translates into CASSLAITGAGNTIYF. The chain recombines TRBV7-2 with TRBJ1-3; 7 nucleotides line up with TRBD1. In germline, CDR1 is SGHTA, CDR2 FQGNSA. There are 16 residues in the CDR3. Trimming cost V 0 bases and J 2 bases; bases outside gene matches: 4.

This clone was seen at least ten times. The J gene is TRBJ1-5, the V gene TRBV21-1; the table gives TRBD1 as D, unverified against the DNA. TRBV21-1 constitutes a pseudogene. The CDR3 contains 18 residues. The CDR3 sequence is CASSKATPYAGGHQPQHF. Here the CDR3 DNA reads TGTGCCAGCAGCAAAGCTACCCCATATGCAGGGGGGCATCAGCCCCAGCATTTT.

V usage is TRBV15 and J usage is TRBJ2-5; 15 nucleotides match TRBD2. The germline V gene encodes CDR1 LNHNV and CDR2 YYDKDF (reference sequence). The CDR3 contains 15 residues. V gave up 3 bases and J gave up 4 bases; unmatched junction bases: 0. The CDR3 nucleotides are TGTGCCACCAGCAGGGGACTAGCGGGAGGAGAGACCCAGTACTTC. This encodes CATSRGLAGGETQYF.

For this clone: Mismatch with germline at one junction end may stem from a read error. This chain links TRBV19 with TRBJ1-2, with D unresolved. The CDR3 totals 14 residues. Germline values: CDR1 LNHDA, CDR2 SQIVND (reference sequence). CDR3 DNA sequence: TGTGCCAGTAGTCAGGACTGGATCACCTATAGCTACACCTTC. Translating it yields CASSQDWITYSYTF.

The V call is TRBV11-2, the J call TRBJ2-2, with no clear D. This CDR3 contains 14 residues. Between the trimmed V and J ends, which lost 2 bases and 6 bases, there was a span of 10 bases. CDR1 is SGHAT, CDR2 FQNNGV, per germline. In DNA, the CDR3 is TGTGCCAGCAGCTTATCCCAGTTACCCGGGGAGCTGTTTTTT. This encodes CASSLSQLPGELFF.

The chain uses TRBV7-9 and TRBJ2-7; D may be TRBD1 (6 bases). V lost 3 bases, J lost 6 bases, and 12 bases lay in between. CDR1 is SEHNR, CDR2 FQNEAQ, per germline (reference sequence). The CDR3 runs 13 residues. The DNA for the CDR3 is TGTGCCAGCAGCTTGGGGGCCGCGGCCGAGCAGTACTTC. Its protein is CASSLGAAAEQYF.

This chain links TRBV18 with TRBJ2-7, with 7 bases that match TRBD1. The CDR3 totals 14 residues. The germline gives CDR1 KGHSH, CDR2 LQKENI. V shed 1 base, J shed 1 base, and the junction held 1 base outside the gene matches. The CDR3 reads CASSPRQGSYEQYF. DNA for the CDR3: TGTGCCAGCTCACCACGACAGGGTTCCTACGAGCAGTACTTC.

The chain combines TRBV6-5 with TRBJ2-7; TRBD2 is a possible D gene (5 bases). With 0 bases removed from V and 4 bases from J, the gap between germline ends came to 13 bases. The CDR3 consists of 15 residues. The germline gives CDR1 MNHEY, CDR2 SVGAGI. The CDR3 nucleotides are TGTGCCAGCAGTTACTCGAGGGCTAGCACGTACGAGCAGTACTTC. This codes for CASSYSRASTYEQYF.

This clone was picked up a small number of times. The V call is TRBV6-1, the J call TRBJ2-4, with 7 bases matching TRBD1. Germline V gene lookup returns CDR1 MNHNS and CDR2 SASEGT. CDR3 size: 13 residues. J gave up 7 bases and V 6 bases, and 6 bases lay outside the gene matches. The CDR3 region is CASRPDRDNIQYF. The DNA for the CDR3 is TGTGCCAGCAGACCCGACAGGGATAACATTCAGTACTTC.

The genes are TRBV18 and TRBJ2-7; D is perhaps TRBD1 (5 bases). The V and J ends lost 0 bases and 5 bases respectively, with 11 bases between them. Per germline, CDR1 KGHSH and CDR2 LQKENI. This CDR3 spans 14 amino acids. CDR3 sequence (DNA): TGTGCCAGCTCACCACCCTACTCAGGGAACGAGCAGTACTTC. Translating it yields CASSPPYSGNEQYF.

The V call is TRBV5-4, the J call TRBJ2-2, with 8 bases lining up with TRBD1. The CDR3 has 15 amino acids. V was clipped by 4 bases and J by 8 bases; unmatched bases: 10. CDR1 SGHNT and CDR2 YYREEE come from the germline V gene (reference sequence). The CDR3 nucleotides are TGTGCCAGCAGCACCCTTCCCAGGGGGCAAGGGGAGCTGTTTTTT. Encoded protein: CASSTLPRGQGELFF. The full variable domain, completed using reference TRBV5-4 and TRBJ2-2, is ETGVTQSPTHLIKTRGQQVTLRCSSQSGHNTVSWYQQALGQGPQFIFQYYREEENGRGNFPPRFSGLQFPNYSSELNVNALELDDSALYLCASSTLPRGQGELFFGEGSRLTVL.

The CDR3 nucleotides are TGTGCCAGCAGTGTACAGGGCACAGATACGCAGTATTTT. Its protein product is CASSVQGTDTQYF. The chain uses TRBV2 and TRBJ2-3; TRBD1 might be the D (5 bases). Per germline, CDR1 SNHLY and CDR2 FYNNEI. Trimming removed 4 bases at V and 1 base at J, with 6 bases between. This CDR3 contains 13 residues.

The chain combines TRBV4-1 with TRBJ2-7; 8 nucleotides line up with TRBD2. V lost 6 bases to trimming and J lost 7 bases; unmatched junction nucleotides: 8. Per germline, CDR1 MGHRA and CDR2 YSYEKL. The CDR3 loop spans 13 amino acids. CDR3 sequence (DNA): TGCGCCAGCAGTCGGGGGGGGCTAGAAGAGCAGTACTTC. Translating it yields CASSRGGLEEQYF.

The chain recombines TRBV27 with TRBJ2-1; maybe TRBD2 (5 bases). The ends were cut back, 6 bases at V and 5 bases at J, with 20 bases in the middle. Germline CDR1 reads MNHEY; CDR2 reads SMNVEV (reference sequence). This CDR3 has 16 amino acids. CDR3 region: CASRRSTGDYHNEQFF. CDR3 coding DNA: TGTGCCAGCAGGCGATCGACTGGAGACTACCACAATGAGCAGTTCTTC.

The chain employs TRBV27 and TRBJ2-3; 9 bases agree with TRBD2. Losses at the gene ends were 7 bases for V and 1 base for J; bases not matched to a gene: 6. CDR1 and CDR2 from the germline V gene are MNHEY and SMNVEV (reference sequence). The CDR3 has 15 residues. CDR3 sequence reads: CASTPGGRGTDTQYF. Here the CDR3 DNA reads TGTGCCAGCACCCCCGGCGGGAGGGGCACAGATACGCAGTATTTT.

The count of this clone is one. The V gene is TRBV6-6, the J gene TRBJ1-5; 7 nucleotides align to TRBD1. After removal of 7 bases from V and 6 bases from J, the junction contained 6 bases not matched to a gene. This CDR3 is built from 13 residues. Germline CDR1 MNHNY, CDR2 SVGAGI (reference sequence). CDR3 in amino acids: CASTDREAQPQHF. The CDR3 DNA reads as TGTGCCAGCACTGACAGGGAGGCTCAGCCCCAGCATTTT.

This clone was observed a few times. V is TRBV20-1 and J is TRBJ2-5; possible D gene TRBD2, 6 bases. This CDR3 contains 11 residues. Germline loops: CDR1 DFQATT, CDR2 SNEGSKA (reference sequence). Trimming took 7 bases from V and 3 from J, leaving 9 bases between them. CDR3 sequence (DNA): TGCAGTGGTACGGGAGAAGAGACCCAGTACTTC. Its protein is CSGTGEETQYF.

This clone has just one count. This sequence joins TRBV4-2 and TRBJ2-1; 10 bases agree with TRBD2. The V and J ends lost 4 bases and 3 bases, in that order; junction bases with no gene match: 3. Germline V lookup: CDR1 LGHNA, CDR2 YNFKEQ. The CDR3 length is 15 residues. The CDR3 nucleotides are TGTGCCAGCAGCCTCACTAGCGGGGTCTACAATGAGCAGTTCTTC. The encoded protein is CASSLTSGVYNEQFF.

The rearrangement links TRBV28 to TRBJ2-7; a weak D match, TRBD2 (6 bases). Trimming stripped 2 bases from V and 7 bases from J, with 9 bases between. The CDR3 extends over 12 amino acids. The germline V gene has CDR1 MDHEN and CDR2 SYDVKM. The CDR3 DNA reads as TGTGCCAGCAGTTTAAATCGGGGGGAGCAGTACTTC. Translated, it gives CASSLNRGEQYF.

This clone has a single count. CDR3 loop: CAGRGVPGANVLTF. The CDR3 DNA follows: TGTGCCGGCCGCGGGGTGCCCGGGGCCAACGTCCTGACTTTC. The chain is built from TRBV7-3 and TRBJ2-6; possible D gene TRBD2, 6 bases. The CDR3 loop spans 14 amino acids. Germline CDR1 reads SGHTA; CDR2 reads FQGTGA. V was pared by 11 bases and J by 4 bases, with 15 bases between.

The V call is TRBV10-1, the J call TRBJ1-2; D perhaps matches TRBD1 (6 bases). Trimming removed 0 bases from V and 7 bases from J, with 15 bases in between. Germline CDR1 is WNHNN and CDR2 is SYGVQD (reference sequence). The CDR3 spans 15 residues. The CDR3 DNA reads TGCGCCAGCAGTGAGTCGAAGGCAGGGGAGTTTGGCTACACCTTC. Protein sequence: CASSESKAGEFGYTF.